These T cell receptor beta chains were read from a single sample in a study of blood T cell repertoires in COVID-19. Here immunoSEQ multiplex PCR was the method, and the copy in TCRdb shows in-frame clones only, minus some. The sample holds some 20,000 clones, 82% seen once. Sequencing was done on a sample of peripheral blood. The receptors stem from a human donor in a cohort sampled during active COVID-19. CDR3s include the opening cysteine and the closing phenylalanine or tryptophan. Each record gives: V gene, D gene, J gene, CDR3 length, clone size, CDR3 protein, CDR3 DNA. The D gene is left open where the match is weak. Size tells how often a clone was seen (once, few, many) or the class of an expanded clone, and some rows leave it out.

TRBV2	.	TRBJ2-7	13	.	CASSGTVAYEQYF	TGTGCCAGCAGTGGGACAGTGGCCTACGAGCAGTACTTC
TRBV5-1	TRBD2	TRBJ2-7	16	.	CASSFFSGRASTEQYF	TGCGCCAGCAGCTTCTTTAGCGGGAGGGCCTCTACCGAGCAGTACTTC
TRBV11-3	.	TRBJ2-2	14	.	CASSRTGNTGELFF	TGTGCCAGCAGCCGTACAGGGAACACCGGGGAGCTGTTTTTT
TRBV27	TRBD2	TRBJ2-1	16	few	CASIPLAASSYNEQFF	TGTGCCAGCATTCCCCTAGCGGCCAGCTCCTACAATGAGCAGTTCTTC
TRBV5-4	.	TRBJ1-2	13	once	CASSLAGNYGYTF	TGTGCCAGCAGCTTGGCCGGGAACTATGGCTACACCTTC
TRBV5-1	TRBD2	TRBJ2-1	15	.	CASSLGLAGHNEQFF	TGCGCCAGCAGCTTGGGACTAGCGGGCCACAATGAGCAGTTCTTC
TRBV7-2	TRBD1	TRBJ1-2	18	.	CASSSGTGGLLQNYGYTF	TGTGCCAGCAGCTCAGGAACAGGGGGCCTTCTCCAAAACTATGGCTACACCTTC
TRBV21-1	.	TRBJ2-2	17	.	CASSKGTSGSFTGELFF	TGTGCCAGCAGCAAAGGGACTAGCGGGAGTTTCACCGGGGAGCTGTTTTTT
TRBV6-4	TRBD1	TRBJ2-2	14	once	CASSDGQGTGELFF	TGTGCCAGCAGTGACGGACAGGGTACCGGGGAGCTGTTTTTT
TRBV27	.	TRBJ1-6	14	.	CASRVGQISSPLHF	TGTGCCAGCAGGGTCGGACAGATCAGTTCACCCCTCCACTTT
TRBV28	.	TRBJ1-4	14	.	CASSLNSFNEKLFF	TGTGCCAGCAGTTTAAACAGTTTTAATGAAAAACTGTTTTTT
TRBV2	.	TRBJ1-1	15	once	CASSEVRGFNTEAFF	TGTGCCAGCAGTGAAGTGAGAGGGTTCAACACTGAAGCTTTCTTT
TRBV9	TRBD2	TRBJ2-3	16	.	CASSQAGGLTTDTQYF	TGTGCCAGCAGCCAAGCGGGAGGGCTCACCACAGATACGCAGTATTTT
TRBV18	.	TRBJ2-7	14	.	CASSPKRSAYEQYF	TGTGCCAGCTCACCAAAGAGGTCAGCCTACGAGCAGTACTTC
TRBV6-1	TRBD1	TRBJ2-7	16	.	CASSEVKGRGREEQYF	TGTGCCAGCAGTGAAGTAAAAGGCAGGGGGCGCGAAGAGCAGTACTTC
TRBV4-1	.	TRBJ2-5	13	once	CASSQVLQETQYF	TGCGCCAGCAGCCAAGTACTACAAGAGACCCAGTACTTC
TRBV7-2	TRBD2	TRBJ2-1	16	.	CASSKPLSGLANEQFF	TGTGCCAGCAGCAAGCCACTTAGCGGGTTGGCCAATGAGCAGTTCTTC
TRBV6-1	TRBD2	TRBJ2-3	15	.	CASSEERDYTDTQYF	TGTGCCAGCAGTGAAGAGAGGGACTACACAGATACGCAGTATTTT
TRBV4-1	TRBD2	TRBJ2-1	14	.	CASSHPGLGLEQFF	TGCGCCAGCAGCCATCCGGGACTAGGCCTTGAGCAGTTCTTC
TRBV6-4	TRBD2	TRBJ2-2	15	few	CASSEGSGSTGELFF	TGTGCCAGCAGTGAGGGTAGCGGGAGCACCGGGGAGCTGTTTTTT
TRBV6-5	.	TRBJ1-2	14	.	CASSPARIAHGYTF	TGTGCCAGCAGCCCCGCGAGGATAGCTCATGGCTACACCTTC
TRBV10-3	.	TRBJ2-7	15	.	CAISESGTLTYEQYF	TGTGCCATCAGTGAATCTGGGACACTGACCTACGAGCAGTACTTC
TRBV5-1	TRBD2	TRBJ2-3	13	.	CASSSGGTDTQYF	TGCGCCAGCAGCAGCGGGGGCACAGATACGCAGTATTTT
TRBV3-1/TRBV3-2	TRBD1	TRBJ2-5	15	.	CASGGAGQGRETQYF	TGTGCCAGCGGCGGAGCGGGACAGGGAAGAGAGACCCAGTACTTC
TRBV7-2	.	TRBJ2-1	14	.	CASSPPGRNNEQFF	TGTGCCAGCAGCCCCCCGGGAAGAAACAATGAGCAGTTCTTC
TRBV7-2	TRBD1	TRBJ2-5	16	.	CASSLVDRGMQETQYF	TGTGCCAGCAGCTTAGTTGACAGGGGTATGCAAGAGACCCAGTACTTC
TRBV4-2	TRBD2	TRBJ2-7	15	.	CASSQDLAGSDEQYF	TGTGCCAGCAGCCAAGATCTAGCGGGAAGTGACGAGCAGTACTTC
TRBV4-3	.	TRBJ1-1	12	.	CASSQEGGEAFF	TGCGCCAGCAGCCAAGAGGGAGGGGAAGCTTTCTTT
TRBV20-1	.	TRBJ2-3	11	medium-sized	CSARDLSTQYF	TGCAGTGCTAGAGATCTATCGACGCAGTATTTT
TRBV11-2	.	TRBJ1-5	16	.	CASSLGGSSLAEPQHF	TGTGCCAGCAGCTTAGGGGGAAGCAGTTTAGCGGAGCCCCAGCATTTT
TRBV19	.	TRBJ2-1	13	.	CASRQGSYNEQFF	TGTGCCAGTCGGCAGGGCTCCTACAATGAGCAGTTCTTC
TRBV4-3	TRBD1	TRBJ2-7	14	once	CASSPDRGNYEQYF	TGCGCCAGCAGCCCTGACAGGGGGAACTACGAGCAGTACTTC
TRBV3-1/TRBV3-2	.	TRBJ2-3	15	.	CASSQVKSDRTVQYF	TGTGCCAGCAGCCAAGTGAAATCGGATCGGACTGTCCAGTATTTT
TRBV11-3	TRBD2	TRBJ2-3	16	.	CASSTGLAGRTDTQYF	TGTGCCAGCAGCACCGGACTAGCGGGCCGCACAGATACGCAGTATTTT
TRBV6-2/TRBV6-3	TRBD1	TRBJ1-4	14	.	CASSRTGEGEKLFF	TGTGCCAGCAGTCGGACAGGGGAAGGTGAAAAACTGTTTTTT
TRBV11-2	TRBD2	TRBJ2-7	15	.	CASSSSSGGTYEQYF	TGTGCCAGCAGCTCCTCTAGCGGGGGGACCTACGAGCAGTACTTC
TRBV6-2/TRBV6-3	.	TRBJ1-1	13	.	CASSYSGASEAFF	TGTGCCAGCAGTTACTCAGGGGCCTCTGAAGCTTTCTTT
TRBV4-1	TRBD1	TRBJ2-7	15	.	CASSSRDRRSYEQYF	TGCGCCAGCAGCTCCCGGGACAGAAGATCCTACGAGCAGTACTTC
TRBV7-8	.	TRBJ1-2	13	.	CASSPRQYYGYTF	TGTGCCAGCAGCCCCCGACAGTACTATGGCTACACCTTC
TRBV27	.	TRBJ1-2	14	.	CASSPRDTRVGYTF	TGTGCCAGCAGTCCCCGGGACACGAGGGTAGGCTACACCTTC
TRBV6-5	TRBD2	TRBJ2-7	14	.	CASIPSGRAYEQYF	TGTGCCAGCATTCCTAGCGGGAGGGCCTACGAGCAGTACTTC
TRBV19	.	TRBJ2-7	15	.	CASSGHRAGNVVQYF	TGTGCCAGTAGTGGTCACAGGGCCGGGAACGTGGTGCAGTACTTC
TRBV15	.	TRBJ2-6	16	few	CATSRERGSGANVLTF	TGTGCCACCAGCAGAGAGAGGGGGTCCGGGGCCAACGTCCTGACTTTC
TRBV7-8	.	TRBJ1-1	13	.	CASLGMGAAEAFF	TGTGCCAGCCTTGGTATGGGAGCCGCTGAAGCTTTCTTT
TRBV19	TRBD1	TRBJ1-2	15	.	CASSRKAGGNYGYTF	TGTGCCAGTAGCCGGAAGGCAGGGGGCAACTATGGCTACACCTTC
TRBV14	TRBD2	TRBJ2-7	15	.	CASSDIGAGVLEQYF	TGTGCCAGCAGCGATATTGGGGCGGGAGTTCTCGAGCAGTACTTC
TRBV7-2	.	TRBJ2-2	14	.	CASSTGWRTGELFF	TGTGCCAGCAGCACAGGGTGGAGGACCGGGGAGCTGTTTTTT
TRBV28	TRBD2	TRBJ2-2	14	.	CASSLRSGRVELFF	TGTGCCAGCAGTTTACGGAGCGGGAGAGTGGAGCTGTTTTTT
TRBV28	.	TRBJ2-7	14	.	CASQRWGVHYEQYF	TGTGCCAGCCAGCGCTGGGGCGTTCACTACGAGCAGTACTTC
TRBV28	TRBD1	TRBJ1-6	17	.	CASSSPSGTGENSPLHF	TGTGCCAGCAGTTCTCCTTCCGGGACAGGGGAAAATTCACCCCTCCACTTT
TRBV23-1	.	TRBJ1-3	14	.	CASNLRNSGNTIYF	TGCGCCAGCAACCTCAGAAACTCTGGAAACACCATATATTTT
TRBV3-1/TRBV3-2	.	TRBJ2-7	15	few	CASSQDFAVRSEQYF	TGTGCCAGCAGCCAAGATTTCGCAGTTCGAAGCGAGCAGTACTTC
TRBV9	.	TRBJ1-3	15	.	CASSVRGASGNTIYF	TGTGCCAGCAGCGTACGGGGGGCTTCCGGAAACACCATATATTTT
TRBV5-5	.	TRBJ2-4	15	.	CASSLIGGAKNIQYF	TGTGCCAGCAGCTTGATAGGGGGAGCCAAAAACATTCAGTACTTC
TRBV6-2/TRBV6-3	TRBD1	TRBJ2-2	17	.	CASSSFGDRGLTGELFF	TGTGCCAGCAGTTCGTTCGGAGACAGGGGGCTTACCGGGGAGCTGTTTTTT